This is a list of T cell receptor beta chains from one sample in a study of OX40 agonist ivuxolimab in advanced cancers. Assay used: immunoSEQ multiplex PCR; TCRdb lists only in-frame clones, some missing. The sample has just under 65,000 clones; roughly nine tenths are singletons. The sequencing here drew on CD4+ or CD8+ T cells sorted from blood, taken in a trial of the OX40 agonist ivuxolimab. The receptor set was obtained from an adult with an advanced solid tumor such as melanoma, head and neck, liver or kidney cancer. CDR3s include the opening cysteine and the closing phenylalanine or tryptophan. D genes are given only for firm matches. Some rows have no size entry. The others give once, few or many, or a class for an expanded clone.

v_gene: TRBV4-1
abundance: NA
j_gene: TRBJ1-3
d_gene: NA
CDR3nt: TGCGCCAGCAGCCAAGAGCGGGCATTTTCTGGAAACACCATATATTTT
CDR3aa: CASSQERAFSGNTIYF

v_gene: TRBV19
abundance: NA
j_gene: TRBJ1-5
d_gene: NA
CDR3nt: TGTGCCAGTAGTTTGGGGGTAGGCAATCAGCCCCAGCATTTT
CDR3aa: CASSLGVGNQPQHF

v_gene: TRBV5-5
abundance: NA
j_gene: TRBJ2-3
d_gene: NA
CDR3nt: TGTGCCAGCAGCTTGGCCGGCTGGGGCACAGATACGCAGTATTTT
CDR3aa: CASSLAGWGTDTQYF

v_gene: TRBV28
abundance: NA
j_gene: TRBJ2-5
d_gene: NA
CDR3nt: TGTGCCAGCAGTAAACAGGGGGAGGGGGAGACCCAGTACTTC
CDR3aa: CASSKQGEGETQYF

v_gene: TRBV20-1
abundance: NA
j_gene: TRBJ2-7
d_gene: NA
CDR3nt: TGCAGTGCTAGAGGACCTAACGAGCAGTACTTC
CDR3aa: CSARGPNEQYF

v_gene: TRBV5-1
abundance: NA
j_gene: TRBJ2-3
d_gene: TRBD1
CDR3nt: TGCGCCAGCAGCTTCACAGGGGGATCCACAGATACGCAGTATTTT
CDR3aa: CASSFTGGSTDTQYF

v_gene: TRBV7-7
abundance: NA
j_gene: TRBJ1-5
d_gene: NA
CDR3nt: TGTGCTAGCAGTGGGGAGGGGTCGGACGAGCCCCAGCATTTT
CDR3aa: CASSGEGSDEPQHF

v_gene: TRBV6-6
abundance: NA
j_gene: TRBJ2-5
d_gene: TRBD2
CDR3nt: TGTGCCAGCGCCCGGGGGGGAAATCAAGAGACCCAGTACTTC
CDR3aa: CASARGGNQETQYF

v_gene: TRBV29-1
abundance: NA
j_gene: TRBJ2-5
d_gene: NA
CDR3nt: TGCAGCGTTGGACCGCACGGGGAGACCCAGTACTTC
CDR3aa: CSVGPHGETQYF

v_gene: TRBV5-1
abundance: NA
j_gene: TRBJ2-7
d_gene: TRBD1
CDR3nt: TGCGCCAGCAGCTTGTGGACAGGGGGCTACGAGCAGTACTTC
CDR3aa: CASSLWTGGYEQYF

v_gene: TRBV7-3
abundance: NA
j_gene: TRBJ2-6
d_gene: NA
CDR3nt: TGTGCCAGCAGCCGTGTCGGGACACTCACAGCTGGGGCCAACGTCCTGACTTTC
CDR3aa: CASSRVGTLTAGANVLTF

v_gene: TRBV5-1
abundance: NA
j_gene: TRBJ2-7
d_gene: TRBD1
CDR3nt: TGCGCCAGCAGCTTGGAAGGTTGGGCCTCAGGGGGCAACGAGCAGTACTTC
CDR3aa: CASSLEGWASGGNEQYF

v_gene: TRBV5-1
abundance: few
j_gene: TRBJ2-7
d_gene: TRBD2
CDR3nt: TGCGCCAGCAGCTTTTCCAGCGGGGGGTTCTCCTACGAGCAGTACTTC
CDR3aa: CASSFSSGGFSYEQYF

v_gene: TRBV11-2
abundance: NA
j_gene: TRBJ1-1
d_gene: NA
CDR3nt: TGTGCCAGCAGCTTTAGTCCTACAGGGATGAACACTGAAGCTTTCTTT
CDR3aa: CASSFSPTGMNTEAFF

v_gene: TRBV6-4
abundance: NA
j_gene: TRBJ2-1
d_gene: NA
CDR3nt: TGTGCCAGCAGTAGGGACGGGTACTACAATGAGCAGTTCTTC
CDR3aa: CASSRDGYYNEQFF

v_gene: TRBV6-5
abundance: NA
j_gene: TRBJ2-5
d_gene: NA
CDR3nt: TGTGCCAGCAGTCGTACGGGCCAGCGACAAGAGACCCAGTACTTC
CDR3aa: CASSRTGQRQETQYF

v_gene: TRBV19
abundance: NA
j_gene: TRBJ2-3
d_gene: NA
CDR3nt: TGTGCCAGTAGTATTTCACAGGGCACAGATACGCAGTATTTT
CDR3aa: CASSISQGTDTQYF

v_gene: TRBV28
abundance: NA
j_gene: TRBJ2-7
d_gene: NA
CDR3nt: TGTGCCAGTGACCGTCTTGGGGAGCAGTACTTC
CDR3aa: CASDRLGEQYF

v_gene: TRBV6-5
abundance: NA
j_gene: TRBJ2-1
d_gene: TRBD2
CDR3nt: TGTGCCAGCAGCAACCCGGGAGGCAATTACAATGAGCAGTTCTTC
CDR3aa: CASSNPGGNYNEQFF

v_gene: TRBV5-4
abundance: NA
j_gene: TRBJ1-2
d_gene: NA
CDR3nt: TGTGCCAGCAGCTTGCGGACCGCGCTCTATGGCTACACCTTC
CDR3aa: CASSLRTALYGYTF

v_gene: TRBV30
abundance: once
j_gene: TRBJ2-6
d_gene: TRBD1
CDR3nt: TGTGCCTGGAGGGAACAGGGGGCGCTGGGGGCCAACGTCCTGACTTTC
CDR3aa: CAWREQGALGANVLTF

v_gene: TRBV11-2
abundance: once
j_gene: TRBJ1-2
d_gene: NA
CDR3nt: TGTGCCAGCAGCTTAGAGGTTCCGGACCAATATCCCTATGGCTACACCTTC
CDR3aa: CASSLEVPDQYPYGYTF

v_gene: TRBV7-9
abundance: NA
j_gene: TRBJ2-3
d_gene: TRBD2
CDR3nt: TGTGCCAGCAGCTTAGCTAAGGGGGTGCTAGCGGGAGTAGCAGATACGCAGTATTTT
CDR3aa: CASSLAKGVLAGVADTQYF

v_gene: TRBV2
abundance: NA
j_gene: TRBJ2-3
d_gene: TRBD2
CDR3nt: TGTGCCAGCGGGGCTAGCGGGACTAGCACAGATACGCAGTATTTT
CDR3aa: CASGASGTSTDTQYF

v_gene: TRBV5-1
abundance: NA
j_gene: TRBJ1-2
d_gene: TRBD1
CDR3nt: TGCGCCAGCAGCTTGGGGACAGGGGATACCTATGGCTACACCTTC
CDR3aa: CASSLGTGDTYGYTF

v_gene: TRBV19
abundance: NA
j_gene: TRBJ1-5
d_gene: TRBD1
CDR3nt: TGTGCCAGTAGTATCCGACAGGGGGTAGGAGGCAATCAGCCCCAGCATTTT
CDR3aa: CASSIRQGVGGNQPQHF